Below, 27 T cell receptor beta chains from the same sample are listed, as sequenced in a study of cytomegalovirus exposure and HLA in healthy donors. With 60 Vbeta and 13 Jbeta primers, the PCR was carried out. The protocol was immunoSEQ multiplex PCR, while the TCRdb copy is restricted to in-frame clones and leaves out a portion. This table holds about 170,000 clones, 75% to 90% found once. What was sequenced was PBMCs. The receptor set was obtained from a male donor in good health and CMV-seronegative.

This clone came up once. This sequence joins TRBV6-4 and TRBJ2-1; 9 positions match TRBD1. V dropped 5 bases and J dropped 0; count of bases not matched to a gene: 8. The germline gives CDR1 MRHNA, CDR2 SNTAGT. The CDR3 spans 17 residues. Here the CDR3 reads CASSPTGTGYSYNEQFF. DNA of the CDR3: TGTGCCAGCAGTCCTACCGGGACAGGGTACTCCTACAATGAGCAGTTCTTC.

This chain uses TRBV7-6 with TRBJ2-1; unclear D gene. V was cut by 5 bases and J by 1 base, with 6 bases left in between. The CDR3 contains 13 residues. Germline loops: CDR1 SGHVS, CDR2 FNYEAQ. CDR3 in DNA: TGTGCCAGCAGCCCCGGGTCCTACAATGAGCAGTTCTTC. This encodes CASSPGSYNEQFF. Using reference TRBV7-6 and TRBJ2-1 for the parts outside the CDR3, the full variable domain is GAGVSQSPRYKVTKRGQDVALRCDPISGHVSLYWYRQALGQGPEFLTYFNYEAQQDKSGLPNDRFSAERPEGSISTLTIQRTEQRDSAMYRCASSPGSYNEQFFGPGTRLTVL.

The chain combines TRBV5-6 with TRBJ1-2; no clear D. The germline V gene encodes CDR1 SGHDT and CDR2 YYEEEE. The CDR3 runs 15 residues. The V end lost 4 bases, the J end lost 5 bases, and 18 bases lay between the germline ends. CDR3 amino acids: CASSPQPGSLYGYTF. CDR3 sequence (DNA): TGTGCCAGCAGCCCACAGCCGGGGTCCCTGTATGGCTACACCTTC.

The chain joins TRBV5-1 to TRBJ2-1; weak D call: TRBD2 (6 bases). Trimming shortened V by 0 bases and J by 7 bases, and 11 bases separated the two germline ends. This CDR3 comprises 14 residues. The germline V gene has CDR1 SGHRS and CDR2 YFSETQ. CDR3 nucleotide sequence: TGCGCCAGCAGCTTGGACCTAGCGTTTAATGAGCAGTTCTTC. It encodes CASSLDLAFNEQFF.

J is TRBJ1-6 and V is TRBV5-4; unclear D gene. Per the germline V gene, CDR1 is SGHNT and CDR2 is YYREEE (reference sequence). The V end lost 0 bases, the J end lost 9 bases, and 4 bases lay between the germline ends. The CDR3 spans 12 residues. CDR3 DNA: TGTGCCAGCAGCTTGGGGAGTTCACCCCTCCACTTT. Its protein product is CASSLGSSPLHF.

The V and J genes are TRBV6-1 and TRBJ1-3; the D gene is possibly TRBD1 (5 bases). This CDR3 has 15 residues. Germline V gene data show CDR1 as MNHNS and CDR2 as SASEGT. Trimming left V 5 bases short and J 0 bases short, with 11 bases between. The CDR3 loop reads CASSLTASSGNTIYF. The CDR3 nucleotides read TGTGCCAGCAGTTTGACAGCGAGCTCTGGAAACACCATATATTTT.

V is TRBV11-2 and J is TRBJ2-1; a weak D match, TRBD2 (6 bases). The CDR3 has 18 amino acids. CDR1 and CDR2 (germline): SGHAT, FQNNGV. Trimming removed 5 bases from V and 4 bases from J, with 24 bases in between. The CDR3 is CASSPGVGIEYEYNEQFF. The CDR3 DNA reads TGTGCCAGCAGCCCGGGGGTCGGGATCGAGTATGAGTACAATGAGCAGTTCTTC.

The V call is TRBV4-1, the J call TRBJ2-3; 7 bases map to TRBD1. Germline CDR1 MGHRA, CDR2 YSYEKL. Trimming cost V 4 bases and J 0 bases; bases outside gene matches: 4. The CDR3 has 15 residues. The CDR3 loop is CASSPGTASTDTQYF. The CDR3 nucleotides read TGCGCCAGCAGCCCGGGGACAGCCAGCACAGATACGCAGTATTTT.

The chain carries TRBV7-2 and TRBJ2-2, with 9 bases that match TRBD2. The trim removed 1 base at V and 6 bases at J, leaving 6 bases unmatched. There are 16 residues in the CDR3. Germline loops: CDR1 SGHTA, CDR2 FQGNSA. The CDR3 is CASSLGAGGPAGELFF. The CDR3 DNA is TGTGCCAGCAGCTTAGGCGCGGGGGGGCCGGCCGGGGAGCTGTTTTTT.

The chain has TRBV6-5 and TRBJ2-3; D not resolved. V was cut by 5 bases and J by 1 base, with 7 bases left in between. CDR1 is MNHEY, CDR2 SVGAGI, per germline. The CDR3 has 13 residues. The CDR3 coding sequence is TGTGCCAGCAGTACCCAGGGCACAGATACGCAGTATTTT. This translates into CASSTQGTDTQYF.

A few counts support this clone. The genes are TRBV14 and TRBJ1-2, with TRBD1 matching 7 bases. From germline, CDR1 is SGHDN and CDR2 FVKESK. The CDR3 is made up of 14 amino acids. V was clipped by 0 bases and J by 5 bases; unmatched bases: 3. Written as DNA, the CDR3 is TGTGCCAGCAGCCAAGATACAGGGGCTTATGGCTACACCTTC. Protein sequence: CASSQDTGAYGYTF.

The CDR3 DNA follows: TGTGCCAGCAAGCCTTACCTATATGGCTACACCTTC. Translated: CASKPYLYGYTF. The chain uses TRBV6-5 and TRBJ1-2, with D uncertain. Per germline, CDR1 MNHEY and CDR2 SVGAGI. V lost 7 bases and J lost 5, with 11 bases in between. The CDR3 contains 12 residues.

This clone has just one count. The chain has TRBV6-1 and TRBJ1-5, with D possibly being TRBD1 (6 bases). CDR3 size: 13 residues. The V and J ends lost 5 bases and 1 base respectively, with 6 bases between them. CDR1 MNHNS and CDR2 SASEGT come from the germline V gene. CDR3: CASSRGSNQPQHF. CDR3 DNA sequence: TGTGCCAGCAGTAGGGGGAGCAATCAGCCCCAGCATTTT.

The V call is TRBV13, the J call TRBJ1-4; 7 positions agree with TRBD1. V gave up 5 bases and J gave up 4 bases; unmatched junction bases: 4. The length of the CDR3 is 14 residues. Per the germline V gene, CDR1 is PRHDT and CDR2 is FYEKMQ (reference sequence). CDR3 amino acids: CASSQGGLNEKLFF. The CDR3 region has the DNA TGTGCCAGCAGCCAAGGGGGCCTTAATGAAAAACTGTTTTTT. The whole variable domain, remainder taken from reference TRBV13 and TRBJ1-4, is AAGVIQSPRHLIKEKRETATLKCYPIPRHDTVYWYQQGPGQDPQFLISFYEKMQSDKGSIPDRFSAQQFSDYHSELNMSSLELGDSALYFCASSQGGLNEKLFFGSGTQLSVL.

The V and J genes are TRBV7-9 and TRBJ1-1, with D uncertain. The CDR3 covers 13 residues. V lost 3 bases and J 1 base, leaving 6 bases between the germline ends. Germline V gene data show CDR1 as SEHNR and CDR2 as FQNEAQ (reference sequence). The CDR3 DNA sequence: TGTGCCAGCAGCTTGGAGGCGAACACTGAAGCTTTCTTT. Amino acid sequence: CASSLEANTEAFF.

The chain recombines TRBV13 with TRBJ2-3; no firm D call. The CDR3 extends over 13 amino acids. From germline, CDR1 is PRHDT and CDR2 FYEKMQ (reference sequence). Trimming shortened V by 9 bases and J by 0 bases, and 10 bases separated the two germline ends. CDR3 nucleotide sequence: TGTGCCAGTCAGGCCCTTAGCACAGATACGCAGTATTTT. Amino acid sequence: CASQALSTDTQYF.

Written as DNA, the CDR3 is TGTGCCAGCAGTTTGGGGACAGGGGAAGAGACCCAGTACTTC. This encodes CASSLGTGEETQYF. The rearrangement links TRBV27 to TRBJ2-5; 10 bases agree with TRBD1. This CDR3 region has 14 residues. CDR1 and CDR2 from the germline V gene are MNHEY and SMNVEV (reference sequence). J was trimmed by 3 bases and V by 3 bases; bases with no gene match: 1.

V gene TRBV19 combines with J gene TRBJ1-1; D may be TRBD1 (5 bases). The CDR3 is 15 residues long. The germline gives CDR1 LNHDA, CDR2 SQIVND (reference sequence). Trimming removed 3 bases at V and 0 bases at J, with 11 bases between. As DNA, the CDR3 is TGTGCCAGTAGTATGAACAGGAGATTGAACACTGAAGCTTTCTTT. Translating it yields CASSMNRRLNTEAFF.

This chain uses TRBV5-8 with TRBJ2-3; 7 bases map to TRBD1. This CDR3 spans 14 amino acids. V gave up 4 bases and J gave up 3 bases; unmatched junction bases: 5. Germline V gives CDR1 SGHTS, CDR2 YDEGEE. The CDR3 DNA follows: TGTGCCAGCAGCCCAGGGGGTACGACAGATACGCAGTATTTT. Translation: CASSPGGTTDTQYF.

This clone was recorded only once. This chain links TRBV18 with TRBJ1-1, with unresolved D. Trimming shortened V by 3 bases and J by 4 bases, and 9 bases separated the two germline ends. This CDR3 is built from 13 residues. In germline, CDR1 is KGHSH, CDR2 LQKENI. CDR3 sequence (DNA): TGTGCCAGCTCACCCAGGCCCGGCACTGAAGCTTTCTTT. Its translation is CASSPRPGTEAFF.

The genes are TRBV18 and TRBJ1-1; D perhaps matches TRBD1 (5 bases). Germline V gives CDR1 KGHSH, CDR2 LQKENI. V shed 3 bases and J shed 8 bases, with 13 bases lying between them. There are 13 residues in the CDR3. The CDR3 loop is CASSPIATEEAFF. Written as DNA, the CDR3 is TGTGCCAGCTCACCTATCGCGACAGAAGAAGCTTTCTTT.

This chain connects TRBV5-1 to TRBJ2-5; 7 bases match TRBD2. Trimming took 1 base from V and 1 from J; bases not matched to a gene: 4. From germline, CDR1 is SGHRS and CDR2 YFSETQ. This CDR3 has 15 residues. CDR3 coding DNA: TGCGCCAGCAGCTTGATACCGGGGGGCCAAGAGACCCAGTACTTC. This sequence encodes CASSLIPGGQETQYF.

This clone was recorded only once. The chain has TRBV9 and TRBJ2-2, with 14 bases aligning to TRBD2. Losses at the gene ends were 0 bases for V and 8 bases for J; bases not matched to a gene: 3. Germline V gene data show CDR1 as SGDLS and CDR2 as YYNGEE. The CDR3 extends over 16 amino acids. As DNA, the CDR3 is TGTGCCAGCAGCGTAGGACTAGCGGGGGGGCGAGGGGAGCTGTTTTTT. Translating gives CASSVGLAGGRGELFF.

This rearrangement joins TRBV18 to TRBJ1-2; unclear D gene. The CDR3 is 13 amino acids. Trimming removed 3 bases from V and 6 bases from J, with 11 bases in between. CDR1 is KGHSH, CDR2 LQKENI, per germline. CDR3 nucleotides: TGTGCCAGCTCACCGAGGGAATCGGATGGCTACACCTTC. Its protein product is CASSPRESDGYTF. The full variable domain, in which reference TRBV18 and TRBJ1-2 provide the parts outside the CDR3, is NAGVMQNPRHLVRRRGQEARLRCSPMKGHSHVYWYRQLPEEGLKFMVYLQKENIIDESGMPKERFSAEFPKEGPSILRIQQVVRGDSAAYFCASSPRESDGYTFGSGTRLTVV.

The chain carries TRBV21-1 and TRBJ1-4; no check of the table's D call, TRBD1, against the DNA was made. TRBV21-1 corresponds to a pseudogene. The CDR3 loop spans 17 amino acids. The DNA of the CDR3 is TGTGCCAGCAACCGGGACAGGGGGCGCGTTATTCCCGAAAAACTGTTTTTT. It translates to CASNRDRGRVIPEKLFF.

Remarks on this clone: Other DNA sequences in this specimen translate into the identical CDR3. The chain carries TRBV29-1 and TRBJ2-2; D might be TRBD2 (7 bases). This CDR3 spans 17 amino acids. The germline V gene encodes CDR1 SQVTM and CDR2 ANQGSEA. The germline V and J ends were trimmed by 3 bases and 4 bases, with 21 bases remaining between them. The CDR3 loop is CSVDHKGLGGSTGELFF. CDR3 nucleotide sequence: TGCAGCGTTGACCATAAAGGACTAGGGGGTTCCACCGGGGAGCTGTTTTTT.

J is TRBJ1-1 and V is TRBV7-9; maybe TRBD1 (6 bases). CDR1 and CDR2 from the germline V gene are SEHNR and FQNEAQ (reference sequence). The CDR3 extends over 13 amino acids. Trimming removed 2 bases at V and 10 bases at J, with 14 bases between. Written as DNA, the CDR3 is TGTGCCAGCAGCTTATCGGACAGACTCGGAGCTTTCTTT. Its protein product is CASSLSDRLGAFF.